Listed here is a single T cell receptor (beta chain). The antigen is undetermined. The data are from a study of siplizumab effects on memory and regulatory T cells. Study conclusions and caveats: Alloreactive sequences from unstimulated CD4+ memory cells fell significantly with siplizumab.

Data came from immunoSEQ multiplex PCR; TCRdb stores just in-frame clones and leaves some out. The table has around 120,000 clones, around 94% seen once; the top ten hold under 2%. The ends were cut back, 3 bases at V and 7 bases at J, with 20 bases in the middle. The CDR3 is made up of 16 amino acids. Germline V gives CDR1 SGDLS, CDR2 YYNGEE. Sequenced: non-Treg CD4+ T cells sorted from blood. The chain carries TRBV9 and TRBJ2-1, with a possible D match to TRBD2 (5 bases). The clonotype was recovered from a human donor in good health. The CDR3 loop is CASSGRPLVRVNEQFF. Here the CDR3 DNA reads TGTGCCAGCAGCGGAAGACCCCTAGTGAGGGTAAATGAGCAGTTCTTC. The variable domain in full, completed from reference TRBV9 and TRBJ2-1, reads DSGVTQTPKHLITATGQRVTLRCSPRSGDLSVYWYQQSLDQGLQFLIQYYNGEERAKGNILERFSAQQFPDLHSELNLSSLELGDSALYFCASSGRPLVRVNEQFFGPGTRLTVL.